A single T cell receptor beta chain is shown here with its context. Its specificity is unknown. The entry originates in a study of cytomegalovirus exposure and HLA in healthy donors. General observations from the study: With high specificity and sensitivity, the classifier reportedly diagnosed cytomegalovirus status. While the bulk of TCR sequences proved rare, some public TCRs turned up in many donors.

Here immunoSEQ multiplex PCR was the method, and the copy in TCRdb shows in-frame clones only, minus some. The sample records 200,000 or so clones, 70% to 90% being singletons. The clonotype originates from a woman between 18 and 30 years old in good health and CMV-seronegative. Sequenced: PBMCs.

CDR3 sequence (DNA): TGTGCCAGCAGCCAAGATATCGCGGTGAACACTGAAGCTTTCTTT. As protein: CASSQDIAVNTEAFF. The V and J genes are TRBV4-2 and TRBJ1-1; D call uncertain. The CDR3 sequence is 15 residues long. With 0 bases removed from V and 0 bases from J, the gap between germline ends came to 8 bases. The germline CDR1 and CDR2 sequences are LGHNA and YNFKEQ.